The next 9 T cell receptor beta chains were all read from a single sample in a study of tumor-infiltrating lymphocytes in primary liver carcinoma. Unsorted whole blood supplied the blood RNA, and germline DNA was isolated too. With a constant-region primer, TCR beta cDNA was made from approximately 520 ng of total RNA. A slightly modified ARM-PCR protocol with three nested multiplex PCR rounds produced these TCR beta libraries. Two initial PCR rounds of about 10 cycles each paired TRBV1-TRBV30 forward primers with a C-beta reverse primer. TCRdb recomputed calls from the multiplex PCR reads with MiXCR, one row per CDR3 protein. Among approximately 340,000 distinct CDR3 sequences listed, less than 65% were seen once. What was sequenced was peripheral blood. The receptors were sampled from a man in his forties with primary liver carcinoma and hepatitis B virus infection.

The CDR3 sequence: CASKQVIYNEQFF. The DNA of the CDR3 is TGTGCCAGCAAGCAAGTTATCTACAATGAGCAGTTCTTC. The rearrangement links TRBV2 to TRBJ2-1, with D uncertain. Germline lookup yields CDR1 SNHLY and CDR2 FYNNEI. V lost 7 bases to trimming and J lost 3 bases, with 10 bases between them. CDR3 length equals 13 residues.

A single count supports this clonotype. A read error may explain this, as a much larger clone is one base away. This chain links TRBV12-3 or TRBV12-4 with TRBJ1-6, with D unresolved. The CDR3 spans 16 residues. For the CDR3, the DNA is TGTACCAGCAGACCCGCGGGAAGCTCCTATAATTCACCCCTCCACTTT. This gives the protein CTSRPAGSSYNSPLHF.

This clonotype was found many times. The chain recombines TRBV29-1 with TRBJ2-2, with 16 bases fitting TRBD2. Per the germline V gene, CDR1 is SQVTM and CDR2 is ANQGSEA. This CDR3 has 17 amino acids. Trimming took 7 bases from V and 2 from J; bases not matched to a gene: 7. CDR3 in amino acids: CSAAGLAGGPNTGELFF. The CDR3 bases are TGCAGCGCTGCGGGACTAGCGGGAGGGCCTAACACCGGGGAGCTGTTTTTT.

The rearrangement uses TRBV6-1 and TRBJ1-5; no clear D gene. V lost 2 bases to trimming and J lost 5 bases, with 7 bases between them. The CDR3 totals 13 residues. Germline loops: CDR1 MNHNS, CDR2 SASEGT. The CDR3 sequence: CASSESFDQPQHF. The DNA for the CDR3 is TGTGCCAGCAGTGAAAGTTTTGATCAGCCCCAGCATTTT.

Note on this clonotype: The junction does not match germline at one end; this may be a read error. This rearrangement joins TRBV4-3 to TRBJ2-5, with D unresolved. The CDR3 runs 13 residues. Germline V gene data show CDR1 as LGHNA and CDR2 as YSLEER. CDR3 sequence: CASSQTCQETQCF. The DNA for the CDR3 is TGCGCCAGCAGCCAAACATGCCAAGAGACCCAGTGCTTC.

The rearrangement links TRBV29-1 to TRBJ2-7; a weak D match, TRBD1 (5 bases). Germline values: CDR1 SQVTM, CDR2 ANQGSEA. The CDR3 has 12 amino acids. The CDR3 DNA is TGCAGAGTTCGTCAGGGAATGAACGAGCAGTACTTC. It encodes CRVRQGMNEQYF.

The V gene is TRBV10-3, the J gene TRBJ2-3; unclear D gene. The end of the DNA aligns better with TRBJ1-5, so the J call may be wrong. CDR3 size: 13 residues. Per the germline V gene, CDR1 is ENHRY and CDR2 is SYGVKD. The CDR3 bases are TGTGCCATCAGTGAGTCTAGGTATGACACGCAGCATTTT. It is translated as CAISESRYDTQHF.

This clonotype showed up just once. Sequence at one end of the junction differs from germline and may be a read error. The rearrangement joins TRBV11-2 to TRBJ2-7; TRBD2 matches at 8 bases. This CDR3 has 14 amino acids. Germline V lookup: CDR1 SGHAT, CDR2 FQNNGV. The CDR3 DNA reads TGTGCCAGCAGCTCTGGGACTAGTGACTACGAGCGGTACTTC. Translating it yields CASSSGTSDYERYF. Based on the CDR3 plus reference TRBV11-2 and TRBJ2-7, the full variable domain is EAGVAQSPRYKIIEKRQSVAFWCNPISGHATLYWYQQILGQGPKLLIQFQNNGVVDDSQLPKDRFSAERLKGVDSTLKIQPAKLEDSAVYLCASSSGTSDYERYFGPGTRLTVT.

The table lists this clonotype with many counts. The gene calls are TRBV4-3 and TRBJ2-1; 10 bases fit TRBD2. This CDR3 comprises 18 residues. Germline V CDR1 and CDR2: LGHNA, YSLEER. V was pared by 3 bases and J by 8 bases, with 16 bases of the junction left unmatched. CDR3 sequence (DNA): TGCGCCAGCAGCCAGTCTATCCCTGGGCTAGCGGGAGCCCATGAGCAGTTCTTC. Translated, it gives CASSQSIPGLAGAHEQFF.